This T cell receptor (beta chain) was captured by sequencing in a study of control samples from healthy donors and cancer patients. Clones were read by immunoSEQ multiplex PCR, and TCRdb kept only the in-frame ones, dropping some. The sample records about 86,000 clones, 90% to 95% being singletons. CDR3 size: 13 residues. Germline CDR1 SGHDT, CDR2 YYEEEE. V gave up 6 bases and J gave up 4 bases, with 10 bases separating them. The material sequenced was blood. The chain couples TRBV5-6 to TRBJ2-2; D is undetermined. This clonotype was sampled from a woman in her 30s in good health. The CDR3 coding sequence is TGTGCCAGCACCCGGGTGGGCACCGGGGAGCTGTTTTTT. Amino acid sequence: CASTRVGTGELFF.